This entry concerns a single T cell receptor (beta chain). This entry belongs to a study of blood T cell repertoires in COVID-19. CDR1 and CDR2 (germline): SGHNT, YENEEA. Trimming cost V 7 bases and J 3 bases; bases outside gene matches: 12. This CDR3 has 15 amino acids. Clones were read by immunoSEQ multiplex PCR, and TCRdb kept only the in-frame ones, dropping some. The sample includes under 200,000 clones, about 86% of them seen just once. This chain links TRBV11-3 with TRBJ2-7, with TRBD2 matching over 7 bases. This sequence originates from a woman aged 80 or over in a cohort sampled during active or convalescent COVID-19. Sequenced material: peripheral blood. The CDR3 is CASTSLAPISYEQYV. The DNA for the CDR3 is TGTGCCAGCACCTCACTAGCGCCGATTAGCTACGAGCAGTACGTC.